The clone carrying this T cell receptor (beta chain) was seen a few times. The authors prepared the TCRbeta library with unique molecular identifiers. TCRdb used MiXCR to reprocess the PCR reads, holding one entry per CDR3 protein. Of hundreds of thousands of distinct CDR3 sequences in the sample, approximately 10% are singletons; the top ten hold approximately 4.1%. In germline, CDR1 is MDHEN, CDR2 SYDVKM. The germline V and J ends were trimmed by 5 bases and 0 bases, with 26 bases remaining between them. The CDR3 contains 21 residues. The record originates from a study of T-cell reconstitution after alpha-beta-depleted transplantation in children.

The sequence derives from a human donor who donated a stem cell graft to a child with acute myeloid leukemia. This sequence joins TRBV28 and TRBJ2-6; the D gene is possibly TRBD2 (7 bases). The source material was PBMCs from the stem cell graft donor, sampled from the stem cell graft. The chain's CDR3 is CASSLPSGGSFLGSGANVLTF. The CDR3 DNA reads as TGTGCCAGCAGTCTTCCCTCGGGGGGCTCCTTTCTTGGCTCTGGGGCCAACGTCCTGACTTTC. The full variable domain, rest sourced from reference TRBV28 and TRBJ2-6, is DVKVTQSSRYLVKRTGEKVFLECVQDMDHENMFWYRQDPGLGLRLIYFSYDVKMKEKGDIPEGYSVSREKKERFSLILESASTNQTSMYLCASSLPSGGSFLGSGANVLTFGAGSRLTVL.